Presented here are 23 T cell receptor beta chains from one specimen sequenced in a study of Tregs in tolerant kidney transplant recipients. This table comes from immunoSEQ multiplex PCR, and its TCRdb copy is limited to in-frame clones, with some not included. The sample has approximately 30,000 clones, and its top ten clones hold 13% to 15%. The sample here was CD8+ T cells from blood, taken before the transplant. All receptors derive from a human donor who received a combined kidney and bone marrow transplant.

Note on this clone: From the germline J gene comes the end of the CDR3, since the read stops 3 residues before it. J is TRBJ2-5 and V is TRBV29-1; TRBD1 might be the D (7 bases). The V gene's germline CDR1 is SQVTM and CDR2 ANQGSEA. The CDR3 loop spans 18 amino acids. V was shortened by 0 bases and J by 5 bases, with 25 bases between the two germline ends. The CDR3 bases that were read are TGCAGCGTTGAAGATCTTAGAGGAGCAGGGGGGTCGGGCGAGACC. The encoded protein is CSVEDLRGAGGSGET. The complete CDR3 sequence is CSVEDLRGAGGSGETQYF.

Remarks on this clone: The CDR3 end falls 3 residues outside the read, so it is completed with the germline J gene. This sequence joins TRBV5-1 and TRBJ1-1; 8 positions match TRBD1. There are 15 residues in the CDR3. Germline V CDR1 and CDR2: SGHRS, YFSETQ. With 0 bases clipped from V and 1 base from J, the junction kept 2 bases outside the gene matches. CDR3 sequence: CASSLGDRKNTEAFF. Incomplete CDR3 DNA: TGCGCCAGCAGCTTGGGGGACAGGAAGAACACTGAA. Variable domain in full (rest from reference TRBV5-1 and TRBJ1-1): KAGVTQTPRYLIKTRGQQVTLSCSPISGHRSVSWYQQTPGQGLQFLFEYFSETQRNKGNFPGRFSGRQFSNSRSEMNVSTLELGDSALYLCASSLGDRKNTEAFFGQGTRLTVV.

A note on this clone: The observed sequence ends 3 residues before the CDR3 terminus, with the missing tail filled in from the germline J gene. V is TRBV4-1 and J is TRBJ2-7; 9 bases map to TRBD1. Germline values: CDR1 MGHRA, CDR2 YSYEKL. The V gene end was trimmed by 4 bases and the J gene end by 3 bases; junction bases not matched to a gene: 7. The CDR3 is 15 residues long. CDR3 DNA (partial): TGCGCCAGCAGCCTCTCCGGGACAGGGCTCTACGAG. Translated: CASSLSGTGLYE. The whole CDR3 sequence is CASSLSGTGLYEQYF.

As for this clone: The read comes to an end 3 residues before the CDR3 does, leaving the germline J gene to fill in the end. V gene TRBV20-1 combines with J gene TRBJ2-4; tentative D call: TRBD1 (6 bases). CDR1 and CDR2 from the germline V gene are DFQATT and SNEGSKA (reference sequence). This CDR3 has 17 amino acids. The V and J ends lost 0 bases and 7 bases respectively, with 22 bases between them. The covered CDR3 bases are TGCAGTGCTAGAGAGGGGCTAGCAGGGGTGTCGGAGAACATT. Its translation is CSAREGLAGVSENI. The whole CDR3 sequence is CSAREGLAGVSENIQYF.

Remarks on this clone: Read data end 3 residues before the CDR3 end; the end is taken from the germline J gene. This chain joins TRBV20-1 and TRBJ2-1, with D hard to call. The CDR3 loop spans 12 amino acids. The V end lost 2 bases, the J end lost 9 bases, and 11 bases lay between the germline ends. The germline V gene has CDR1 DFQATT and CDR2 SNEGSKA (reference sequence). The CDR3 spells CSARSLSGEQFF. The CDR3 DNA, read in part, is TGCAGTGCTAGATCCCTATCGGGTGAG.

Turning to this clone: The read halts 3 residues ahead of the CDR3 end, with the missing end drawn from the germline J gene. The chain uses TRBV7-8 and TRBJ2-7, with TRBD2 as a possible D gene (6 bases). Deletions cut 5 bases from V and 3 bases from J, with 17 bases between. Germline CDR1 is SGHVS and CDR2 is FQNEAQ. The CDR3 length is 15 residues. The CDR3 here is CASSPRGGVDYEQYF. Partial CDR3 DNA: TGTGCCAGCAGCCCCCGTGGAGGGGTGGACTACGAG.

Note on this clone: At one of its ends the junction is not consistent with the germline gene, which may arise from a read error. The read ends 3 residues shy of where the CDR3 ends; the end is completed using the germline J gene. The chain carries TRBV4-2 and TRBJ2-1, with TRBD2 matching 12 bases. CDR1 and CDR2 from the germline V gene are LGHNA and YNFKEQ. The CDR3 runs 15 residues. The CDR3 sequence: CASSHLAGGNNEQFF. CDR3 DNA (partial): TGCGCCAGCAGCCATCTAGCGGGAGGGAATAATGAG.

Points on this clone: Read data end 3 residues before the CDR3 end; the end is taken from the germline J gene. This sequence joins TRBV19 and TRBJ1-5; D is unresolved. CDR3 length: 14 residues. Germline assignment: CDR1 LNHDA and CDR2 SQIVND (reference sequence). The V end lost 3 bases, the J end lost 1 base, and 7 bases lay between the germline ends. The CDR3 bases that were read are TGTGCCAGTAGTATGAGTCGGAGCAATCAGCCC. As protein: CASSMSRSNQP. The whole CDR3 sequence is CASSMSRSNQPQHF.

Concerning this clone: The read halts 3 residues ahead of the CDR3 end, with the missing end drawn from the germline J gene. The chain couples TRBV29-1 to TRBJ1-2, with a weak D call TRBD1 (6 bases). Germline CDR1 reads SQVTM; CDR2 reads ANQGSEA. The CDR3 consists of 17 residues. V lost 4 bases and J 6 bases, leaving 27 bases between the germline ends. CDR3 sequence: CSVGGGLMTSVPHGYTF. The CDR3 bases that were read are TGCAGCGTTGGGGGGGGGCTAATGACATCGGTACCGCATGGC.

Comment on this clone: Read sequence stops 3 residues before the CDR3 end, and the germline J gene provides the missing end. V gene TRBV7-3 combines with J gene TRBJ2-1; D possibly corresponds to TRBD2 (6 bases). The V gene lost 1 base and the J gene lost 3 bases, with 13 bases spanning the gap. The CDR3 totals 16 residues. Germline CDR1 reads SGHTA; CDR2 reads FQGTGA. This CDR3 reads CASSLIGSSGYNEQFF. Incomplete CDR3 DNA: TGTGCCAGCAGCTTAATAGGAAGTAGCGGCTACAATGAG. Full variable domain (rest looked up from reference TRBV7-3 and TRBJ2-1): GAGVSQTPSNKVTEKGKYVELRCDPISGHTALYWYRQSLGQGPEFLIYFQGTGAADDSGLPNDRFFAVRPEGSVSTLKIQRTERGDSAVYLCASSLIGSSGYNEQFFGPGTRLTVL.

The sequenced part of the CDR3 DNA is TGTGCCAGTAGTATCGTCGGACAGGGAGAGCTCCTGTCCAATGAG. Its protein is CASSIVGQGELLSNE. The complete CDR3 protein is CASSIVGQGELLSNEQFF. The chain couples TRBV19 to TRBJ2-1; 8 bases line up with TRBD1. The sequence runs out 3 residues before the end of the CDR3; the remainder is reconstructed from the germline J gene. Germline CDR1 reads LNHDA; CDR2 reads SQIVND (reference sequence). V lost 3 bases to trimming and J lost 6 bases; unmatched junction nucleotides: 16. The CDR3 runs 18 residues.

Incomplete CDR3 DNA: TGTGCCAGCAGCTTCGGGACAGGGGATTACGAG. Its protein product is CASSFGTGDYE. The whole CDR3 sequence reads CASSFGTGDYEQYF. The chain couples TRBV11-2 to TRBJ2-7, with TRBD1 identical over 10 bases. The missing CDR3 end, 3 residues past where the read stops, is filled in from the germline J gene. Unmatched junction bases numbered 3, after V lost 3 bases and J lost 4 bases. Germline V gene lookup returns CDR1 SGHAT and CDR2 FQNNGV. CDR3 length: 14 residues.

In regard to this clone: Germline and junction disagree at one end, which may indicate a read error. Incomplete CDR3 DNA: TGCGCCAGCAGCCAAGAAGGGACTAGCGGAAGCACAGATACG. It encodes CASSQEGTSGSTDT. The full CDR3 sequence reads CASSQEGTSGSTDTQYF. The chain combines TRBV4-2 with TRBJ2-3; TRBD2 aligns across 11 bases. The CDR3 end is not reached by the read, which stops 3 residues before it; the germline J gene fills it in. The germline V gene has CDR1 LGHNA and CDR2 YNFKEQ. This CDR3 comprises 17 residues.

Worth noting for this clone: The read terminates 3 residues ahead of where the CDR3 ends, so the germline J gene completes it. The J gene is TRBJ2-1, the V gene TRBV18; 8 bases align to TRBD2. The CDR3 covers 15 residues. With V trimmed by 6 bases and J by 7 bases, 11 bases remained unmatched. Germline V lookup: CDR1 KGHSH, CDR2 LQKENI. The CDR3 DNA, read in part, is TGTGCCAGCTCCCCGGCGGGGGGCCTTTCTAATGAG. This sequence encodes CASSPAGGLSNE. The whole CDR3 is CASSPAGGLSNEQFF.

On this clone: The CDR3 is cut off 3 residues early in the read; its end comes from the germline J gene. V is TRBV20-1 and J is TRBJ2-3; 11 bases fit TRBD2. V lost 4 bases and J lost 2; bases outside the gene matches: 8. This CDR3 is 16 amino acids long. Germline V gene lookup returns CDR1 DFQATT and CDR2 SNEGSKA (reference sequence). CDR3 sequence reads: CSAISGTSGSTDTQYF. The sequenced CDR3 bases are TGCAGTGCTATATCCGGGACTAGCGGTTCCACAGATACG.

Worth noting for this clone: Read coverage stops 3 residues before the CDR3 terminus; the germline J gene supplies the remainder. The chain recombines TRBV7-2 with TRBJ2-7; 10 bases align to TRBD1. After removal of 5 bases from V and 2 bases from J, the junction contained 6 bases not matched to a gene. The CDR3 is 15 amino acids. The germline V gene has CDR1 SGHTA and CDR2 FQGNSA. CDR3 in amino acids: CASSLPTGGTYEQYF. The part of the CDR3 DNA that was read is TGTGCCAGCAGCCTCCCGACAGGGGGCACCTACGAG.

Turning to this clone: Read data end 3 residues before the CDR3 end; the end is taken from the germline J gene. The chain has TRBV19 and TRBJ2-4; 9 bases match TRBD1. The ends lost 4 bases at V and 0 bases at J; junction bases unmatched: 7. The germline CDR1 and CDR2 sequences are LNHDA and SQIVND (reference sequence). CDR3 size: 17 residues. CDR3: CASSTLDRGQAKNIQYF. CDR3 DNA, as far as it was read: TGTGCCAGTAGTACGCTGGACAGGGGTCAAGCCAAAAACATT.

On this clone itself: The CDR3 goes on 3 residues after the read ends, and that part is filled in from the germline J gene. The chain uses TRBV19 and TRBJ2-1, with TRBD2 matching over 12 bases. With V trimmed by 3 bases and J by 9 bases, 12 bases remained unmatched. Germline V gives CDR1 LNHDA, CDR2 SQIVND (reference sequence). The CDR3 length is 17 residues. The covered CDR3 bases are TGTGCCAGTAGTATTAGGGACGGACTAGCGGGATTGGGTGAG. The encoded protein is CASSIRDGLAGLGE. The CDR3 as a whole reads CASSIRDGLAGLGEQFF.

A note on this clone: The sequenced fragment ends 3 residues before the CDR3 boundary, so the rest is inferred from the germline J gene. The chain is built from TRBV2 and TRBJ1-1; 11 bases agree with TRBD1. The CDR3 runs to 17 residues. V gave up 2 bases and J gave up 0 bases; unmatched junction bases: 5. Germline values: CDR1 SNHLY, CDR2 FYNNEI. This chain's CDR3 is CASSERDRGVLNTEAFF. The DNA read from the CDR3 is TGTGCCAGCAGTGAACGGGACAGGGGGGTCTTGAACACTGAA.

Remarks on this clone: The CDR3 extends 3 residues past the end of the read, so its final part is completed from the germline J gene. The chain couples TRBV19 to TRBJ2-7; 7 nucleotides match TRBD2. The CDR3 length is 13 residues. V trimming: 9 bases; J trimming: 0 bases; junction bases outside the gene matches: 5. Germline loops: CDR1 LNHDA, CDR2 SQIVND (reference sequence). CDR3 sequence reads: CASEWDYSYEQYF. Partial CDR3 DNA: TGTGCCAGCGAATGGGACTACTCCTACGAG.

Details on this clone: The read stops 3 residues short of the end of the CDR3; the missing end is completed from the germline J gene. The rearrangement joins TRBV19 to TRBJ1-1, with a weak D call TRBD1 (5 bases). Per the germline V gene, CDR1 is LNHDA and CDR2 is SQIVND (reference sequence). The V end was cut by 4 bases, the J end by 1 base, with 10 bases between. This CDR3 comprises 14 residues. The part of the CDR3 DNA that was read is TGTGCCAGTAGTAGCAGGGATCAGAACACTGAA. Residues: CASSSRDQNTE. The entire CDR3 sequence reads CASSSRDQNTEAFF.

Comment on this clone: The CDR3 end is not reached by the read, which stops 3 residues before it; the germline J gene fills it in. The rearrangement joins TRBV20-1 to TRBJ2-7; 10 nucleotides align to TRBD2. CDR3 length: 16 residues. CDR1 DFQATT and CDR2 SNEGSKA come from the germline V gene (reference sequence). Trimming took 0 bases from V and 6 from J; bases not matched to a gene: 11. This chain's CDR3 is CSARDRQAGGVSEQYF. The CDR3 DNA, read in part, is TGCAGTGCTAGAGATCGTCAAGCGGGAGGGGTTTCCGAG.

For this clone: The read is 3 residues too short to cover the CDR3 end, so that end is filled in from the germline J gene. J is TRBJ2-1 and V is TRBV20-1, with 8 nucleotides matching TRBD1. This CDR3 has 16 residues. Germline V gives CDR1 DFQATT, CDR2 SNEGSKA (reference sequence). V trimming: 2 bases; J trimming: 7 bases; junction bases outside the gene matches: 13. The CDR3 here is CSARFTAGGLENEQFF. The DNA read from the CDR3 is TGCAGTGCTAGATTTACGGCAGGGGGCCTTGAAAATGAG.